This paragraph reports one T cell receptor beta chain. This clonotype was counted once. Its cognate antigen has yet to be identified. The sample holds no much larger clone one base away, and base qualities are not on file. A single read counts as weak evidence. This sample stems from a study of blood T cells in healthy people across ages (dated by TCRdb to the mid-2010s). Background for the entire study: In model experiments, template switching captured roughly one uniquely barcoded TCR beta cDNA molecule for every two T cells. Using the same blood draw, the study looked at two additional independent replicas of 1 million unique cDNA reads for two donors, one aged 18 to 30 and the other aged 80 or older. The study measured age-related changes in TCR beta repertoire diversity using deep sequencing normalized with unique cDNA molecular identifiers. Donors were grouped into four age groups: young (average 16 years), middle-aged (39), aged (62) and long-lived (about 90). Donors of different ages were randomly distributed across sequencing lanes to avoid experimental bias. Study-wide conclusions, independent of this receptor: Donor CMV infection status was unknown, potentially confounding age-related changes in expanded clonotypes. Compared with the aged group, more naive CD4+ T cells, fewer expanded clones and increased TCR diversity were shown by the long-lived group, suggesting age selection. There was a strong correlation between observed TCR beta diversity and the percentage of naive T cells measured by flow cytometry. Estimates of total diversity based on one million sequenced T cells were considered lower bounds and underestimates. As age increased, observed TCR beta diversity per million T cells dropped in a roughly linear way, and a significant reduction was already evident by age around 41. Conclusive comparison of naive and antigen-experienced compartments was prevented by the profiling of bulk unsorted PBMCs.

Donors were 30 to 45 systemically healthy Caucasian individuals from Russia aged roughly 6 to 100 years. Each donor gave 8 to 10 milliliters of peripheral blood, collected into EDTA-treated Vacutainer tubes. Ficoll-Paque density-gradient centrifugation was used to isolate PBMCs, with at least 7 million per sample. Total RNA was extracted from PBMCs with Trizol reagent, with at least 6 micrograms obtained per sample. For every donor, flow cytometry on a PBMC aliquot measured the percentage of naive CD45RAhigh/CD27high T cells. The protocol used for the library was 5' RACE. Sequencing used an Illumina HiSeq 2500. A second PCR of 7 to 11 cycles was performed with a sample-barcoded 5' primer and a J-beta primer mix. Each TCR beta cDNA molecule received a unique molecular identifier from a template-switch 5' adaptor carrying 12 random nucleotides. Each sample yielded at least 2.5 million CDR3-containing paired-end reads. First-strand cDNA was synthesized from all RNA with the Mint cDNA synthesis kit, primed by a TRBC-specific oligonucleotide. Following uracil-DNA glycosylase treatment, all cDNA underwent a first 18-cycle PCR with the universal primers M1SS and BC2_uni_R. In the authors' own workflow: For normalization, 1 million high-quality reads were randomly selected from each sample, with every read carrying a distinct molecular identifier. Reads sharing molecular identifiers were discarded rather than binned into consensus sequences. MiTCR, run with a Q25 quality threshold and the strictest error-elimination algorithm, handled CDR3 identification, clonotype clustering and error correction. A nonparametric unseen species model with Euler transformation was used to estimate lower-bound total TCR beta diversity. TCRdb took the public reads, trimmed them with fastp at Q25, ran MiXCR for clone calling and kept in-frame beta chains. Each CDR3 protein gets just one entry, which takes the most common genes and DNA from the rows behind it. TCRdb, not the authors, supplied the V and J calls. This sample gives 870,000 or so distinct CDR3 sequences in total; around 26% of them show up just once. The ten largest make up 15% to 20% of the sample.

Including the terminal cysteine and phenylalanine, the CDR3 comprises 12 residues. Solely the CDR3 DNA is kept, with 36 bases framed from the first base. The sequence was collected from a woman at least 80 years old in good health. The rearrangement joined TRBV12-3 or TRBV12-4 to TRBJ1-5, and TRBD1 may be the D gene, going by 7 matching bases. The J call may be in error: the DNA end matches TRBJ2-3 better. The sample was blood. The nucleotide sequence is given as TGTGCCAGCAGTTTGGAGGGACAGCCCCAGTATTTT. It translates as CASSLEGQPQYF.